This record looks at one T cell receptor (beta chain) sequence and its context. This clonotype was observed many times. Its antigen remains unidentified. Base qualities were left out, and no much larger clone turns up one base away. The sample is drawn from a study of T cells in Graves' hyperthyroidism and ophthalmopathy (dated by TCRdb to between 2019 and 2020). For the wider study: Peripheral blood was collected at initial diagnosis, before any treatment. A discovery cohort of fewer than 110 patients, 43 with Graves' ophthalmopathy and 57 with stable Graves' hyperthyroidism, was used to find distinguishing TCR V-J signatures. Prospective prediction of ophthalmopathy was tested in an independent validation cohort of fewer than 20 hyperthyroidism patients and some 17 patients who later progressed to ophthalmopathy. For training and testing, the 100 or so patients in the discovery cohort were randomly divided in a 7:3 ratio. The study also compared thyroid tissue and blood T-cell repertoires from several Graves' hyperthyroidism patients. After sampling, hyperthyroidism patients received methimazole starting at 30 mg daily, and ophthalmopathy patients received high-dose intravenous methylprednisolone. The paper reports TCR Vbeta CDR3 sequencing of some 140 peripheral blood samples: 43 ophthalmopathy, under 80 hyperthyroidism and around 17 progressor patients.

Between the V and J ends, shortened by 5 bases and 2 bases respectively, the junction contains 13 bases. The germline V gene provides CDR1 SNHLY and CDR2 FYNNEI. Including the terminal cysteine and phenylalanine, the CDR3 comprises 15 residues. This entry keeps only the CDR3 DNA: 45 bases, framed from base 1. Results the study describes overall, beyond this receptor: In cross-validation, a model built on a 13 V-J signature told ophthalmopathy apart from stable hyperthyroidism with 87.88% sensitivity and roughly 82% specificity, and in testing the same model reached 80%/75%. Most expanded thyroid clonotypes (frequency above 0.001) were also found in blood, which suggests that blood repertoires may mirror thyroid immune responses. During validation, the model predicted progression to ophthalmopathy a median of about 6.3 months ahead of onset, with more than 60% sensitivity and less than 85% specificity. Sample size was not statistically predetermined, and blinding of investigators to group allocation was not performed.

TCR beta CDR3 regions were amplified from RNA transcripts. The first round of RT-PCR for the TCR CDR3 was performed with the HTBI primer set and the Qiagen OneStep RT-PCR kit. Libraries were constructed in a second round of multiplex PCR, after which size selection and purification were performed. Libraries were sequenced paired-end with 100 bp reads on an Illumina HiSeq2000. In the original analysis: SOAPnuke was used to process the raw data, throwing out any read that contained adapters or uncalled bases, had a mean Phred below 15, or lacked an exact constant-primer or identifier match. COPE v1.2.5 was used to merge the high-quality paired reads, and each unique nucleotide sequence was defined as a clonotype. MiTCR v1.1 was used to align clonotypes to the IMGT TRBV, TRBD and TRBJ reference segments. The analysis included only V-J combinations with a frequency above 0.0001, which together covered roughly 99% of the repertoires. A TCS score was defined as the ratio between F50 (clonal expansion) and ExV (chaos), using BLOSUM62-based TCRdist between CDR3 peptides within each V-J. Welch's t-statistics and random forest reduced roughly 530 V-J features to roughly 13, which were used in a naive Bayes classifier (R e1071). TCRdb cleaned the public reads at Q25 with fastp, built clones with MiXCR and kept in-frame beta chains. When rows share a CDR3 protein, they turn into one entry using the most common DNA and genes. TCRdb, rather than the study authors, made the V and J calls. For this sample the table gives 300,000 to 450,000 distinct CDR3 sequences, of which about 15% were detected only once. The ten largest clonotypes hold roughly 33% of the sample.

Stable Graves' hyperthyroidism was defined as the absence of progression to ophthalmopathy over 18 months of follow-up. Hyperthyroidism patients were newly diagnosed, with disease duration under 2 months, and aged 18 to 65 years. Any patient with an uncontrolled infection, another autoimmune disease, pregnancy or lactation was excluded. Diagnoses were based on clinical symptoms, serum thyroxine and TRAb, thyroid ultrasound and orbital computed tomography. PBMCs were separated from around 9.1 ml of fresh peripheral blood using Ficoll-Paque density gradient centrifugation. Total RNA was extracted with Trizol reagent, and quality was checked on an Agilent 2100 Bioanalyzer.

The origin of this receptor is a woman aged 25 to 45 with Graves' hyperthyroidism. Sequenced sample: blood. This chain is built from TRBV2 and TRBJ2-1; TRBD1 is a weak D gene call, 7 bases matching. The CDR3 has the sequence CASSFDREAYNEQFF. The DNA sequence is TGTGCCAGCAGTTTCGACAGGGAGGCCTACAATGAGCAGTTCTTC.